The 17 T cell receptor beta chains below all came from one sample that was sequenced in a study of CD8+CD57+ T cells in acquired aplastic anemia. The TCR beta profiling, which covered VDJ combination and CDR3 sequence, was carried out using genomic DNA as the template. Each CDR3 protein gets one entry after TCRdb re-called the reads with MiXCR. This sample has 180,000 or so distinct CDR3 sequences, with 45% to 50% found just once. The sequenced material came from sorted CD4+, CD8+, or CD8+CD57+ T cells (not recorded which) from PBMCs. The receptors stem from a human donor in good health.

The J gene is TRBJ2-5, the V gene TRBV20-1, with D possibly matching TRBD2 (5 bases). Germline V gene data show CDR1 as DFQATT and CDR2 as SNEGSKA (reference sequence). The CDR3 loop spans 14 amino acids. Trimming shortened V by 2 bases and J by 0 bases, and 10 bases separated the two germline ends. CDR3: CSARQAANQETQYF. The DNA of the CDR3 is TGCAGTGCTAGACAAGCGGCAAACCAAGAGACCCAGTACTTC.

The chain employs TRBV7-8 and TRBJ2-7; D is uncertain. CDR3 length: 13 amino acids. V dropped 5 bases and J dropped 3 bases, with 11 bases sitting between them. Germline loops: CDR1 SGHVS, CDR2 FQNEAQ. For the CDR3, the DNA is TGTGCCAGCAGCCCCGACTCCAACTACGAGCAGTACTTC. It codes for CASSPDSNYEQYF.

The rearrangement uses TRBV14 and TRBJ1-1; a possible D gene is TRBD1 (6 bases). Trimming cost V 1 base and J 4 bases, with 10 bases left between them. This CDR3 comprises 14 residues. Looked up from germline, CDR1 is SGHDN and CDR2 is FVKESK. CDR3 nucleotide sequence: TGTGCCAGCAGCCAAGTCTTGGGGGCCACTGAAGCTTTCTTT. It codes for CASSQVLGATEAFF.

This clonotype was seen just once. The V call is TRBV24-1, the J call TRBJ2-1; D call uncertain. The CDR3 is 13 amino acids. V was pared by 6 bases and J by 1 base, with 6 bases between. CDR1 is KGHDR and CDR2 is SFDVKD in the germline V gene. CDR3 bases: TGTGCCACCAGTCTAGGATCCTACAATGAGCAGTTCTTC. Its protein is CATSLGSYNEQFF.

The J gene is TRBJ2-5, the V gene TRBV2; D call uncertain. This CDR3 spans 13 amino acids. Trimming shortened V by 8 bases and J by 4 bases, and 14 bases separated the two germline ends. CDR1 and CDR2 (germline): SNHLY, FYNNEI. The DNA of the CDR3 is TGTGCCAGCTCACCAAACTTCTCAGAGACCCAGTACTTC. Amino acids: CASSPNFSETQYF.

Many counts were recorded for this clonotype. The V gene is TRBV4-2, the J gene TRBJ2-7, with 8 nucleotides matching TRBD1. This CDR3 comprises 15 residues. The V segment lost 3 bases and the J segment 4 bases; nucleotides outside the gene matches: 8. Germline V lookup: CDR1 LGHNA, CDR2 YNFKEQ. For the CDR3, the DNA is TGTGCCAGCAGCCAGCACCGGGACAGGTCGTACGAGCAGTACTTC. Translating it yields CASSQHRDRSYEQYF.

In this sample, this clonotype turned up many times. The chain employs TRBV6-1 and TRBJ1-6; 9 positions match TRBD1. The CDR3 length is 15 residues. V shed 6 bases, J shed 8 bases, and the junction held 8 bases outside the gene matches. CDR1 is MNHNS, CDR2 SASEGT, per germline. The CDR3 sequence is CASSRTDRGDSPLHF. The CDR3 DNA reads as TGTGCCAGCAGCCGTACCGACAGGGGGGATTCACCCCTCCACTTT.

The chain couples TRBV7-9 to TRBJ1-2, with D tentatively TRBD1 (5 bases). The germline V gene encodes CDR1 SEHNR and CDR2 FQNEAQ (reference sequence). V was trimmed by 8 bases and J by 3 bases, leaving 7 bases between them. This CDR3 is 11 amino acids long. CDR3 sequence reads: CASGTDYGYTF. CDR3 DNA sequence: TGTGCCAGCGGGACGGACTATGGCTACACCTTC.

A few counts support this clonotype. The gene calls are TRBV19 and TRBJ2-7, with D hard to call. The CDR3 covers 11 residues. The V end was cut by 4 bases, the J end by 6 bases, with 7 bases between. Germline V CDR1 and CDR2: LNHDA, SQIVND (reference sequence). CDR3 bases: TGTGCCAGTAGTACAGGAAGCGAGCAGTACTTC. Protein: CASSTGSEQYF.

This clonotype was recorded a few times. The chain links TRBV2 to TRBJ2-1; D unclear. This CDR3 is built from 12 residues. The germline CDR1 and CDR2 sequences are SNHLY and FYNNEI. V dropped 7 bases and J dropped 6 bases, with 10 bases sitting between them. CDR3 DNA: TGTGCCAGCAAACTCTTCGGCAATGAGCAGTTCTTC. Translation gives CASKLFGNEQFF. Filled out from reference TRBV2 and TRBJ2-1, the complete variable domain reads EPEVTQTPSHQVTQMGQEVILRCVPISNHLYFYWYRQILGQKVEFLVSFYNNEISEKSEIFDDQFSVERPDGSNFTLKIRSTKLEDSAMYFCASKLFGNEQFFGPGTRLTVL.

The gene calls are TRBV2 and TRBJ2-7; no definite D call. V lost 6 bases and J lost 5, with 17 bases in between. Germline lookup yields CDR1 SNHLY and CDR2 FYNNEI. The CDR3 spans 14 residues. This CDR3 is CASSPHRSVDEQYF. The CDR3 nucleotides read TGTGCCAGCAGCCCCCATAGGTCGGTGGACGAGCAGTACTTC.

The chain links TRBV10-3 to TRBJ1-1, with D perhaps matching TRBD1 (6 bases). Trimming took off 5 bases at V and 3 bases at J, with 19 bases between the two ends. The CDR3 runs 16 residues. Germline CDR1 and CDR2: ENHRY and SYGVKD. As DNA, the CDR3 is TGTGCCATCAGTAGACAGGACCTTGGAACGGACACTGAAGCTTTCTTT. Protein sequence: CAISRQDLGTDTEAFF.

This clonotype was detected many times. This sequence joins TRBV7-3 and TRBJ1-2, with no clear D. Germline CDR1 is SGHTA and CDR2 is FQGTGA. Trimming stripped 5 bases from V and 3 bases from J, with 10 bases between. This CDR3 region has 13 residues. The chain's CDR3 is CASSPGPYYGYTF. CDR3 coding DNA: TGTGCCAGCAGCCCTGGACCTTACTATGGCTACACCTTC.

The J gene is TRBJ2-7, the V gene TRBV19, with D possibly matching TRBD1 (5 bases). The CDR3 sequence is 13 residues long. In germline, CDR1 is LNHDA, CDR2 SQIVND (reference sequence). The V end was cut by 11 bases, the J end by 2 bases, with 16 bases between. The CDR3 DNA sequence: TGTGCCTCAACGAAACAGGAGACCTACGAGCAGTACTTC. Protein: CASTKQETYEQYF.

This clonotype was recorded many times. The chain is built from TRBV10-3 and TRBJ2-1; 14 nucleotides line up with TRBD2. V dropped 6 bases and J dropped 3; count of bases not matched to a gene: 7. The CDR3 totals 17 residues. Germline V gene lookup returns CDR1 ENHRY and CDR2 SYGVKD. The CDR3 here is CAIRGLAGERGYNEQFF. The CDR3 nucleotides are TGTGCCATCAGGGGACTAGCGGGAGAACGGGGCTACAATGAGCAGTTCTTC.

This clonotype was seen only a few times. This chain joins TRBV5-1 and TRBJ2-1; D is unresolved. The length of the CDR3 is 14 residues. Germline values: CDR1 SGHRS, CDR2 YFSETQ. V gave up 1 base and J gave up 4 bases, with 9 bases separating them. The CDR3 bases are TGCGCCAGCAGCTTGTATGTATCTTACAATGAGCAGTTCTTC. Protein product: CASSLYVSYNEQFF.

At least ten counts were recorded for this clonotype. V gene TRBV20-1 combines with J gene TRBJ2-1; TRBD2 matches at 14 bases. This CDR3 is built from 17 residues. Per germline, CDR1 DFQATT and CDR2 SNEGSKA (reference sequence). Unmatched junction bases numbered 11, after V lost 3 bases and J lost 7 bases. The CDR3 spells CSARGPGTSGSMNEQFF. In DNA, the CDR3 is TGCAGTGCTAGGGGTCCCGGGACTAGCGGGAGTATGAATGAGCAGTTCTTC.